This T cell receptor beta chain originates from a study of blood T cell repertoires in COVID-19. Methods used by the authors: Estimates of nucleated cell counts were drawn from the amplification of reference gene primers. TCRdb's table, derived via immunoSEQ multiplex PCR, lists solely in-frame clones and lacks some. V and J calls and clone size are given by that table; D and trimming were obtained from the DNA. Seen here are approximately 78,000 clones, around four fifths observed once, and the top ten hold 15% to 20%. Germline lookup yields CDR1 SGHDT and CDR2 YYEEEE. V was pared by 3 bases and J by 10 bases, with 15 bases of the junction left unmatched. The CDR3 sequence is 16 residues long.

Input material: peripheral blood. The clonotype was recovered from a woman of 80 years or more with acute or convalescent COVID-19. V usage is TRBV5-6 and J usage is TRBJ2-1, with 8 bases matching TRBD1. CDR3 sequence: CASSWGRQGAYWEQFF. CDR3 coding DNA: TGTGCCAGCAGCTGGGGGCGTCAGGGGGCCTACTGGGAGCAGTTCTTC.